This T cell receptor beta chain is drawn from a study of cytotoxic CD8 clonotypes in ibrutinib-treated CLL. Overall study context: On average, each sample had approximately 250,000 productive templates and 96,000 or so productive rearrangements.

This CDR3 spans 13 amino acids. V was shortened by 1 base and J by 3 bases, with 9 bases between the two germline ends. The germline CDR1 and CDR2 sequences are GTSNPN and SVGIG (reference sequence). For this clone: The target antigen is unknown.

Findings and limits, study-wide: Clonality increased with ibrutinib response but returned toward baseline at progression. Samples were collected at differing times from sustained-remission and progressing patients. Baseline clonality exceeded age-matched healthy donors and tracked circulating CD8+ T-cell counts.

Measured with immunoSEQ multiplex PCR; TCRdb has only the in-frame clones, and not every one. The table includes 150,000 to 200,000 clones, around nine tenths detected once. This chain uses TRBV30 with TRBJ1-2, with D tentatively TRBD1 (5 bases). Specimen: PBMCs, collected at disease progression, from a patient treated with ibrutinib. The TCR comes from a human donor with chronic lymphocytic leukemia. Here the CDR3 reads CAWSEGGDYGYTF. The CDR3 DNA is TGTGCCTGGAGTGAGGGAGGGGACTATGGCTACACCTTC.